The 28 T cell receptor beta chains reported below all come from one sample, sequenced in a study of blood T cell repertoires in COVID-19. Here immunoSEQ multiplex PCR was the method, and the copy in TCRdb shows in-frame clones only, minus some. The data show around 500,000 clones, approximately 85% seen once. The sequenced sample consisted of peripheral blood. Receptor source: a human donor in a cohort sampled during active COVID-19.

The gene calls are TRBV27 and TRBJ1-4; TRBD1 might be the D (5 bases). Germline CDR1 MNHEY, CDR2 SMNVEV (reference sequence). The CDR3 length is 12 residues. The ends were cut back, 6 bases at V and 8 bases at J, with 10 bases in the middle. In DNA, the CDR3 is TGTGCCAGCAGCCTCCGGGGGGAAAAACTGTTTTTT. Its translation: CASSLRGEKLFF.

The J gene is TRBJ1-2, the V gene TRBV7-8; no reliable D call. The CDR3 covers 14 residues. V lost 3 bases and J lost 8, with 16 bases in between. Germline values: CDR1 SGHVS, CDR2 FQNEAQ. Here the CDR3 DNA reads TGTGCCAGCAGCTTTTCGGTCGGTGGTGAGGGCTACACCTTC. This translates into CASSFSVGGEGYTF.

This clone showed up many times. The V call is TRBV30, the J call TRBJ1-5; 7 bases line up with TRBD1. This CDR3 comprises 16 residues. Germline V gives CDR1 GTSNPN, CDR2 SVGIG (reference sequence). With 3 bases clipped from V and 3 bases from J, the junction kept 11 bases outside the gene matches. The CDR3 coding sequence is TGTGCCTGGAGCCCCTTACAGGGGCTCAACAATCAGCCCCAGCATTTT. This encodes CAWSPLQGLNNQPQHF.

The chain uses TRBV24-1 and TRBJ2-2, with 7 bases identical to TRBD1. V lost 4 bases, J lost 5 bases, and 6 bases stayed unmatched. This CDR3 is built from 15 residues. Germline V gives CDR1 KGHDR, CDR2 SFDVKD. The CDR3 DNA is TGTGCCACCAGTGACCCGGGACAGTCAACCGGGGAGCTGTTTTTT. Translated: CATSDPGQSTGELFF.

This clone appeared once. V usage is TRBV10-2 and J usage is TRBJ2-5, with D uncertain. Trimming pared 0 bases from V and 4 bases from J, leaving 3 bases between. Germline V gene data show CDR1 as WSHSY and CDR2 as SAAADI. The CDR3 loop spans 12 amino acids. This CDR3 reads CASSESAETQYF. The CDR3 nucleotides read TGCGCCAGCAGTGAGTCGGCAGAGACCCAGTACTTC.

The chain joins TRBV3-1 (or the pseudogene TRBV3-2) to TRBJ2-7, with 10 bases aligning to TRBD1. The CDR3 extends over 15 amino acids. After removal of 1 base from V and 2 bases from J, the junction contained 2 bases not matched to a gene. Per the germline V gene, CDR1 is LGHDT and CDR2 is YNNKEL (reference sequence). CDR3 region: CASSQADRGPYEQYF. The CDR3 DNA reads TGTGCCAGCAGCCAAGCCGACAGGGGGCCCTACGAGCAGTACTTC.

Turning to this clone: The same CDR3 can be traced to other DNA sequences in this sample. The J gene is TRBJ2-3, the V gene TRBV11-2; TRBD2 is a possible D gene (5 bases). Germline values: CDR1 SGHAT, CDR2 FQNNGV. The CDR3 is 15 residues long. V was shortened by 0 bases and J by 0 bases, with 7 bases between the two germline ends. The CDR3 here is CASSLDRGSTDTQYF. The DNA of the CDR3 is TGTGCCAGCAGCTTAGATCGGGGAAGCACAGATACGCAGTATTTT.

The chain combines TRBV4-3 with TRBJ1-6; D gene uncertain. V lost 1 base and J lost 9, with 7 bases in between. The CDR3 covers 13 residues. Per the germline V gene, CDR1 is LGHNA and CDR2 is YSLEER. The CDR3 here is CASSQVFSSPLHF. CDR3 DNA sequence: TGCGCCAGCAGCCAAGTCTTTAGTTCACCCCTCCACTTT.

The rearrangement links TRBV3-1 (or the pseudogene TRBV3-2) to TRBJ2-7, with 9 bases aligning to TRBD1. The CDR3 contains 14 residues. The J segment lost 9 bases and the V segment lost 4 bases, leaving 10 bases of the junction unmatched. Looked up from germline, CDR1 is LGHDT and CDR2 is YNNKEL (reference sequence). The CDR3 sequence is CASSLGGQGMGQYF. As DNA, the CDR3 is TGTGCCAGCAGCCTAGGGGGACAGGGAATGGGGCAGTACTTC.

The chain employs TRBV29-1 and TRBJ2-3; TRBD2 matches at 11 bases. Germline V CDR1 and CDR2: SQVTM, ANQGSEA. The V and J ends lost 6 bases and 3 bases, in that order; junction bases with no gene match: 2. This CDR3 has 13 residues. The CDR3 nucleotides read TGCAGCGTGGTAGCGGGAGGGACAGATACGCAGTATTTT. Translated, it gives CSVVAGGTDTQYF.

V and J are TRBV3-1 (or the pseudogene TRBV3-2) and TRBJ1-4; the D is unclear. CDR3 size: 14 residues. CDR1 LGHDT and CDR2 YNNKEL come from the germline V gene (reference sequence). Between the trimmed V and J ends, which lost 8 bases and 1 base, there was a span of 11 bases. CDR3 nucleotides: TGTGCCAGCGGGCTCCGGGGAACTAATGAAAAACTGTTTTTT. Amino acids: CASGLRGTNEKLFF.

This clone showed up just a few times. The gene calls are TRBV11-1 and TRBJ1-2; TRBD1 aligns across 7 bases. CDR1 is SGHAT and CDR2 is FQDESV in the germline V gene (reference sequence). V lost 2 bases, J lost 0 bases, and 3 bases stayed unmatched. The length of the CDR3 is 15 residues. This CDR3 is CASSLTTGSNYGYTF. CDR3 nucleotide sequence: TGTGCCAGCAGCTTAACGACAGGGTCTAACTATGGCTACACCTTC.

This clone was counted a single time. The CDR3 region is CASSLSWVAGRSGANVLTF. The CDR3 DNA reads as TGTGCCAGCAGCCTCAGCTGGGTAGCGGGCCGCTCTGGGGCCAACGTCCTGACTTTC. This chain uses TRBV7-3 with TRBJ2-6, with TRBD2 matching 7 bases. The trim removed 5 bases at V and 0 bases at J, leaving 13 bases unmatched. Germline V gives CDR1 SGHTA, CDR2 FQGTGA. The CDR3 length is 19 residues.

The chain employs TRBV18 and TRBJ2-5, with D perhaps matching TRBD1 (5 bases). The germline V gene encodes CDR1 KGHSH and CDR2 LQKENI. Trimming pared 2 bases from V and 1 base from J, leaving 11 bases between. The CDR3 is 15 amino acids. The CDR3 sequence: CASSPIVTAQETQYF. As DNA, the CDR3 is TGTGCCAGCTCACCAATCGTGACAGCCCAAGAGACCCAGTACTTC.

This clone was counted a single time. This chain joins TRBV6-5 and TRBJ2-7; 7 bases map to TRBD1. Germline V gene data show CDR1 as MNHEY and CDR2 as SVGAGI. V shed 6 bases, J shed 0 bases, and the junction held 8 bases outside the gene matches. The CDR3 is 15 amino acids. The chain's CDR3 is CASRPGTDLSYEQYF. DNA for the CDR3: TGTGCCAGCAGACCCGGGACAGATCTCTCCTACGAGCAGTACTTC.

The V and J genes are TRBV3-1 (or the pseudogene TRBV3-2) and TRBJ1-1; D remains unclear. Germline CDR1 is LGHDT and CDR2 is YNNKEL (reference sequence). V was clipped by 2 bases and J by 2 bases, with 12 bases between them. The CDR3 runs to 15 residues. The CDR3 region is CASSQRTEGNTEAFF. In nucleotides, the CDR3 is TGTGCCAGCAGCCAACGGACGGAGGGAAACACTGAAGCTTTCTTT.

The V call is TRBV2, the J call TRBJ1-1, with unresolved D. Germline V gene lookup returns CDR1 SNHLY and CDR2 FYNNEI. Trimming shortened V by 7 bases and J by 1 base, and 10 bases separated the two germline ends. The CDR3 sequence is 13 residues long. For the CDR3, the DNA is TGTGCCAGCAAGCTCACAGCGAACACTGAAGCTTTCTTT. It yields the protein CASKLTANTEAFF.

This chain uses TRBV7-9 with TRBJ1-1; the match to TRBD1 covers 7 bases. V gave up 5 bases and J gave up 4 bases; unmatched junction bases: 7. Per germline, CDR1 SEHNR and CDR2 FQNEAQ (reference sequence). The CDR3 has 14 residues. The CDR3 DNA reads TGTGCCAGCAGCGCCCGACAGGGCGGCACTGAAGCTTTCTTT. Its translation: CASSARQGGTEAFF.

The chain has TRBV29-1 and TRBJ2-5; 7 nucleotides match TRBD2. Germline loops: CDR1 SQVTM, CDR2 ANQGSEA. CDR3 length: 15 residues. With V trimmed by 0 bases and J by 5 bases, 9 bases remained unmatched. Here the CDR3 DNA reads TGCAGCGTTGAAGATGGACTAGTTCGGCGGGAGACCCAGTACTTC. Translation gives CSVEDGLVRRETQYF.

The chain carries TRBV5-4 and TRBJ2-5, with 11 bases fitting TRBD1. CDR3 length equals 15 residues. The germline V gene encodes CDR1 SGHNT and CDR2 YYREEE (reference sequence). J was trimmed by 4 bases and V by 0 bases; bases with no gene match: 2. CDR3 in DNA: TGTGCCAGCAGCTTGGGAGGACAGGGGGCAGAGACCCAGTACTTC. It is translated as CASSLGGQGAETQYF.

CDR3 coding DNA: TGTGCCAGCAGTGGGGGGGCTAGCGGATCCTACAATGAGCAGTTCTTC. Its protein is CASSGGASGSYNEQFF. The chain employs TRBV2 and TRBJ2-1; possibly TRBD2 for D (7 bases). Trimming left V 4 bases short and J 1 base short, with 14 bases between. The V gene's germline CDR1 is SNHLY and CDR2 FYNNEI. The CDR3 consists of 16 residues.

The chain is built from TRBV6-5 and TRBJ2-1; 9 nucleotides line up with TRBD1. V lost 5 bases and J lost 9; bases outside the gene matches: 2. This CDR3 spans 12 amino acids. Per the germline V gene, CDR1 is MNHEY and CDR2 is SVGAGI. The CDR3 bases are TGTGCCAGCAGTAGGACAGGGGTTGAGCAGTTCTTC. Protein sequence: CASSRTGVEQFF.

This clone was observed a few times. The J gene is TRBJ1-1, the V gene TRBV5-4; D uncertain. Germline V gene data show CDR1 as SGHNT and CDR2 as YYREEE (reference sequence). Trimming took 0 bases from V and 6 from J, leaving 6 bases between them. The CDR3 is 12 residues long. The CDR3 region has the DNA TGTGCCAGCAGCTTGGCGGGGTCTGAAGCTTTCTTT. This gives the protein CASSLAGSEAFF.

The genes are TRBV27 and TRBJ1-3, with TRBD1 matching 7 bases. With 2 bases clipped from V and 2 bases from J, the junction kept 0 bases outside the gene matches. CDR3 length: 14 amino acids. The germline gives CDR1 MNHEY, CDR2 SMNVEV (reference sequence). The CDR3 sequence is CASSLQGAGNTIYF. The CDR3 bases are TGTGCCAGCAGTTTACAGGGGGCTGGAAACACCATATATTTT.

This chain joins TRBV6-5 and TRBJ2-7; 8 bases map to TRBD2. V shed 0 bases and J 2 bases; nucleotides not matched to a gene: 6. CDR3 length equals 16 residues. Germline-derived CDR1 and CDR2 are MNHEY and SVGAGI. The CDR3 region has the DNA TGTGCCAGCAGTTACTCGGGGACTAGTGCCACCTACGAGCAGTACTTC. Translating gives CASSYSGTSATYEQYF.

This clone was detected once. For the CDR3, the DNA is TGTGCCAGCAGCTTTGACAGAAATGAGCAGTTCTTC. Its translation is CASSFDRNEQFF. The V gene is TRBV7-9, the J gene TRBJ2-1, with D possibly being TRBD1 (5 bases). Germline V gene data show CDR1 as SEHNR and CDR2 as FQNEAQ (reference sequence). Between the trimmed V and J ends, which lost 3 bases and 7 bases, there was a span of 7 bases. This CDR3 has 12 amino acids.

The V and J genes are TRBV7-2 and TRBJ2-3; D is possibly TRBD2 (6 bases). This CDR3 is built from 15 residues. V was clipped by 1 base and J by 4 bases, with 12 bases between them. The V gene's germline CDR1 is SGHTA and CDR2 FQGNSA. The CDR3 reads CASSLVGGVADTQYF. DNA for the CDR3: TGTGCCAGCAGCTTAGTGGGAGGAGTAGCAGATACGCAGTATTTT.

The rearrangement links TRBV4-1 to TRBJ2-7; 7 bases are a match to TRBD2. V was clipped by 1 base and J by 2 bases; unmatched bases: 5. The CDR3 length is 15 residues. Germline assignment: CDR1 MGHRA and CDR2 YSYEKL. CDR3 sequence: CASSQGTSVPYEQYF. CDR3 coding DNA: TGCGCCAGCAGCCAAGGCACTAGCGTTCCCTACGAGCAGTACTTC.